These 30 T cell receptor beta chains were sequenced from one sample in a study of T-cell memory formation after mild COVID-19. From the 5' RACE reads, TCRdb called clonotypes with MiXCR, one entry per CDR3 protein. The table shows more than 350,000 distinct CDR3 sequences, with about a sixth occurring only once. Sequencing used PBMCs or a T cell subset sorted from them (not recorded which). These receptor sequences come from a man younger than 35 who had mild COVID-19 (a few samples of this study predate the infection). Cell type and time point are not known.

This CDR3 reads CSVWLPGDYEQYF. CDR3 bases: TGCAGCGTTTGGCTTCCGGGCGATTACGAGCAGTACTTC. The rearrangement uses TRBV29-1 and TRBJ2-7; D gene unclear. The CDR3 contains 13 residues. The germline V gene encodes CDR1 SQVTM and CDR2 ANQGSEA. The ends were cut back, 5 bases at V and 4 bases at J, with 15 bases in the middle.

V gene TRBV7-6 combines with J gene TRBJ2-3; D call uncertain. CDR1 and CDR2 from the germline V gene are SGHVS and FNYEAQ. CDR3 length equals 16 residues. V lost 5 bases and J lost 0, with 15 bases in between. The CDR3 nucleotides are TGTGCCAGCAGCCAGAACTTGGGGTCTAGCACAGATACGCAGTATTTT. Translated, it gives CASSQNLGSSTDTQYF.

This clonotype was recorded only once. In DNA, the CDR3 is TGCGCCAGCAGCTTGTACAGGGCCCTTGGGAACACTGAAGCTTTCTTT. Protein product: CASSLYRALGNTEAFF. This rearrangement joins TRBV5-1 to TRBJ1-1; a possible D gene is TRBD1 (6 bases). Trimming cost V 1 base and J 1 base, with 14 bases left between them. Germline CDR1 SGHRS, CDR2 YFSETQ. CDR3 size: 16 residues. The variable domain in full, completed from reference TRBV5-1 and TRBJ1-1, reads KAGVTQTPRYLIKTRGQQVTLSCSPISGHRSVSWYQQTPGQGLQFLFEYFSETQRNKGNFPGRFSGRQFSNSRSEMNVSTLELGDSALYLCASSLYRALGNTEAFFGQGTRLTVV.

The V call is TRBV28, the J call TRBJ2-2; possible D gene TRBD1, 6 bases. This CDR3 spans 15 amino acids. The V gene's germline CDR1 is MDHEN and CDR2 SYDVKM. Trimming removed 2 bases at V and 7 bases at J, with 14 bases between. The CDR3 here is CASSLNVGTIGELFF. CDR3 nucleotides: TGTGCCAGCAGTTTAAATGTAGGGACAATCGGGGAGCTGTTTTTT. The full variable domain, in which reference TRBV28 and TRBJ2-2 provide the parts outside the CDR3, is DVKVTQSSRYLVKRTGEKVFLECVQDMDHENMFWYRQDPGLGLRLIYFSYDVKMKEKGDIPEGYSVSREKKERFSLILESASTNQTSMYLCASSLNVGTIGELFFGEGSRLTVL.

J is TRBJ2-5 and V is TRBV2; D remains ambiguous. This CDR3 region has 14 residues. Trimming cost V 7 bases and J 2 bases, with 14 bases left between them. CDR1 is SNHLY, CDR2 FYNNEI, per germline. In nucleotides, the CDR3 is TGTGCCAGCATATTGGACGGAGTTCAAGAGACCCAGTACTTC. Protein product: CASILDGVQETQYF.

A single count supports this clonotype. The rearrangement joins TRBV28 to TRBJ1-2; tentatively, D is TRBD1 (6 bases). The V gene's germline CDR1 is MDHEN and CDR2 SYDVKM. CDR3 length: 14 amino acids. Between the trimmed V and J ends, which lost 5 bases and 4 bases, there was a span of 14 bases. The CDR3 nucleotides are TGTGCCAGCAGTCTCGTTACAGGGATCTATGGCTACACCTTC. Amino acids: CASSLVTGIYGYTF.

The chain joins TRBV4-3 to TRBJ1-4; D unclear. V lost 3 bases and J lost 8, with 19 bases in between. Looked up from germline, CDR1 is LGHNA and CDR2 is YSLEER. The CDR3 runs to 16 residues. Here the CDR3 reads CASSHRPRGVEEKLFF. The CDR3 DNA follows: TGCGCCAGCAGCCACCGACCCCGGGGAGTTGAGGAAAAACTGTTTTTT.

Only a few counts were recorded for this clonotype. The chain is built from TRBV7-2 and TRBJ1-5, with 7 bases that match TRBD1. This CDR3 is 15 amino acids long. CDR1 SGHTA and CDR2 FQGNSA come from the germline V gene. J lost 7 bases, V lost 5 bases, and 11 bases had no gene match. The CDR3: CASSAQQGIRQPQHF. The CDR3 DNA follows: TGTGCCAGCAGCGCTCAACAGGGGATCCGCCAGCCCCAGCATTTT.

There are a few counts of this clonotype. V is TRBV6-1 and J is TRBJ1-1, with D perhaps matching TRBD1 (5 bases). The V end was cut by 4 bases, the J end by 8 bases, with 11 bases between. Per the germline V gene, CDR1 is MNHNS and CDR2 is SASEGT. CDR3 length: 12 residues. CDR3 DNA sequence: TGTGCCAGCAGTGGGTTGGGGCCCGAAGCTTTCTTT. Translated: CASSGLGPEAFF.

This clonotype was recorded a few times. The genes are TRBV25-1 and TRBJ2-7; D unclear. V lost 4 bases and J 3 bases, leaving 7 bases between the germline ends. Germline CDR1 reads MGHDK; CDR2 reads SYGVNS. The CDR3 covers 12 residues. CDR3 nucleotide sequence: TGTGCCAGCAGTGTTCTTAACTACGAGCAGTACTTC. It translates to CASSVLNYEQYF.

In this sample, this clonotype turned up once. V gene TRBV5-1 combines with J gene TRBJ2-5; D is perhaps TRBD2 (6 bases). Deletions cut 0 bases from V and 3 bases from J, with 12 bases between. The CDR3 loop spans 15 amino acids. Germline CDR1 is SGHRS and CDR2 is YFSETQ. The CDR3 DNA reads as TGCGCCAGCAGCTTGGCCTCAGTAGCGGAAGAGACCCAGTACTTC. Its protein product is CASSLASVAEETQYF.

This clonotype was seen a handful of times. The V and J genes are TRBV5-1 and TRBJ2-2, with 7 bases aligning to TRBD1. The CDR3 covers 17 residues. Losses at the gene ends were 1 base for V and 3 bases for J; bases not matched to a gene: 9. In germline, CDR1 is SGHRS, CDR2 YFSETQ. CDR3 sequence reads: CASSLRAVGGDTGELFF. CDR3 DNA sequence: TGCGCCAGCAGCTTGAGGGCGGTAGGGGGCGACACCGGGGAGCTGTTTTTT.

This chain joins TRBV19 and TRBJ1-2; unclear D gene. Germline values: CDR1 LNHDA, CDR2 SQIVND (reference sequence). The V and J ends lost 3 bases and 4 bases respectively, with 9 bases between them. CDR3 length: 13 residues. CDR3 bases: TGTGCCAGTAGTATGGGAGGAAGCTATGGCTACACCTTC. Its translation: CASSMGGSYGYTF.

This clonotype has more than one count but fewer than ten. The chain recombines TRBV5-5 with TRBJ1-3; no reliable D call. Germline CDR1 reads SGHKS; CDR2 reads YYEKEE (reference sequence). The V end was cut by 3 bases, the J end by 0 bases, with 13 bases between. There are 16 residues in the CDR3. CDR3 amino acids: CASSSGRWDSGNTIYF. DNA for the CDR3: TGTGCCAGCAGCTCCGGACGGTGGGACTCTGGAAACACCATATATTTT.

The chain links TRBV12-3 or TRBV12-4 to TRBJ2-7; no clear D. CDR3 length: 14 amino acids. V gave up 6 bases and J gave up 3 bases, with 15 bases separating them. The chain's CDR3 is CASSLSVGSYEQYV. CDR3 coding DNA: TGTGCCAGCAGCCTCTCTGTGGGTAGCTACGAGCAGTACGTC.

The chain couples TRBV2 to TRBJ1-1; possible D gene TRBD1, 5 bases. V was trimmed by 8 bases and J by 8 bases, leaving 15 bases between them. This CDR3 is 12 amino acids long. Germline values: CDR1 SNHLY, CDR2 FYNNEI. In nucleotides, the CDR3 is TGTGCCAGCGGATGGGGCAGCGCAGAAGCTTTCTTT. Amino acid sequence: CASGWGSAEAFF.

V gene TRBV7-2 combines with J gene TRBJ2-7, with D uncertain. The V end was cut by 5 bases, the J end by 2 bases, with 4 bases between. The germline gives CDR1 SGHTA, CDR2 FQGNSA. The CDR3 contains 11 residues. The CDR3 DNA follows: TGTGCCAGCAGCGCGGCCTACGAGCAGTACTTC. As protein: CASSAAYEQYF.

The rearrangement uses TRBV9 and TRBJ2-3, with a possible D match to TRBD2 (5 bases). V lost 4 bases and J 1 base, leaving 16 bases between the germline ends. This CDR3 region has 16 residues. Germline V CDR1 and CDR2: SGDLS, YYNGEE. The CDR3 coding sequence is TGTGCCAGCAGCACTCGACCGATACTAGGCACAGATACGCAGTATTTT. This sequence encodes CASSTRPILGTDTQYF.

This clonotype was found a few times. This chain links TRBV4-3 with TRBJ2-3, with D tentatively TRBD2 (6 bases). CDR1 is LGHNA and CDR2 is YSLEER in the germline V gene. The CDR3 totals 17 residues. The ends were cut back, 1 base at V and 2 bases at J, with 16 bases in the middle. The CDR3 DNA reads as TGCGCCAGCAGCCAAGGCGGAGGGCCGGGTCCCACAGATACGCAGTATTTT. It encodes CASSQGGGPGPTDTQYF.

The rearrangement links TRBV14 to TRBJ2-1, with 8 bases aligning to TRBD2. The CDR3 contains 22 residues. Germline lookup yields CDR1 SGHDN and CDR2 FVKESK. V dropped 0 bases and J dropped 0; count of bases not matched to a gene: 19. This CDR3 reads CASSQDPVWSGGEVSSYNEQFF. CDR3 DNA sequence: TGTGCCAGCAGCCAAGATCCCGTGTGGAGCGGGGGTGAAGTTAGCTCCTACAATGAGCAGTTCTTC.

The chain joins TRBV5-1 to TRBJ1-2; unclear D gene. Germline V lookup: CDR1 SGHRS, CDR2 YFSETQ. V dropped 0 bases and J dropped 4 bases, with 16 bases sitting between them. The CDR3 runs to 16 residues. As DNA, the CDR3 is TGCGCCAGCAGCTTGGGGGTGGACCCATCTGGCTATGGCTACACCTTC. Translating gives CASSLGVDPSGYGYTF.

The chain couples TRBV7-3 to TRBJ2-3; tentative D call: TRBD2 (5 bases). The CDR3 length is 14 residues. Germline CDR1 SGHTA, CDR2 FQGTGA. The V end was cut by 5 bases, the J end by 4 bases, with 13 bases between. The CDR3 loop reads CASSPSRGPDTQYF. Here the CDR3 DNA reads TGTGCCAGCAGCCCTTCGCGAGGGCCAGATACGCAGTATTTT.

This clonotype was detected ten times or more. The chain couples TRBV6-6 to TRBJ2-3; the match to TRBD1 covers 7 bases. Germline CDR1 is MNHNY and CDR2 is SVGAGI (reference sequence). V lost 4 bases, J lost 2 bases, and 6 bases stayed unmatched. The CDR3 sequence is 15 residues long. The CDR3 reads CASSFTGVPTDTQYF. CDR3 in DNA: TGTGCCAGCAGTTTTACAGGGGTCCCCACAGATACGCAGTATTTT.

This clonotype has a handful of counts. The chain has TRBV7-9 and TRBJ2-5; the D gene could be TRBD1 or TRBD2 (5 bases each). V dropped 3 bases and J dropped 5 bases, with 16 bases sitting between them. Germline V gene sequence: CDR1 SEHNR, CDR2 FQNEAQ (reference sequence). CDR3 length: 15 amino acids. The CDR3 coding sequence is TGTGCCAGCAGCTTGGGGGAAAGGACAATGGAGACCCAGTACTTC. Translation gives CASSLGERTMETQYF.

This clonotype was seen repeatedly, ten times or more. The CDR3: CSAGLSGTTQETQYF. The CDR3 nucleotides read TGCAGTGCTGGGTTATCCGGGACGACTCAAGAGACCCAGTACTTC. This chain joins TRBV20-1 and TRBJ2-5; D may be TRBD1 or TRBD2 (5 bases each). Germline-derived CDR1 and CDR2 are DFQATT and SNEGSKA (reference sequence). The CDR3 has 15 amino acids. Trimming stripped 5 bases from V and 2 bases from J, with 18 bases between.

The sample holds a few counts of this clonotype. The chain couples TRBV6-2 or TRBV6-3 to TRBJ2-7; TRBD2 agrees at 7 bases. V shed 2 bases, J shed 9 bases, and the junction held 10 bases outside the gene matches. The CDR3 loop spans 14 amino acids. Germline V lookup: CDR1 MNHEY, CDR2 SVGEGT. CDR3 DNA sequence: TGTGCCAGCAGTTACCTAGGACTAGACACTACGCAGTACGTC. Translation: CASSYLGLDTTQYV.

Many counts were recorded for this clonotype. CDR3 residues: CASSLRTGSADTQYF. The CDR3 DNA reads TGCGCCAGCAGCCTTAGGACAGGGTCAGCAGATACGCAGTATTTT. The V call is TRBV5-1, the J call TRBJ2-3; 8 nucleotides agree with TRBD1. Trimming at V came to 4 bases and at J to 4 bases, leaving 8 bases not matched to a gene. The CDR3 is 15 residues long. The germline V gene has CDR1 SGHRS and CDR2 YFSETQ.

This clonotype has only a few counts. This chain joins TRBV14 and TRBJ2-2; 7 bases align to TRBD1. Trimming cost V 1 base and J 6 bases; bases outside gene matches: 8. The CDR3 runs 16 residues. Germline CDR1 is SGHDN and CDR2 is FVKESK. DNA of the CDR3: TGTGCCAGCAGCCAAGGCCAGGGGGTAATCTCCGGGGAGCTGTTTTTT. Its protein product is CASSQGQGVISGELFF.

In this sample, this clonotype turned up a few times. The chain employs TRBV24-1 and TRBJ2-3; 12 bases match TRBD2. V trimming: 2 bases; J trimming: 1 base; junction bases outside the gene matches: 3. This CDR3 has 17 residues. Germline V CDR1 and CDR2: KGHDR, SFDVKD. In DNA form, the CDR3 reads TGTGCCACCAGTGATTCTAGCGGGGGGGCTGGCACAGATACGCAGTATTTT. Encoded protein: CATSDSSGGAGTDTQYF.

This clonotype was seen more than once but under ten times. CDR3 sequence reads: CASGDRLTGELFF. As DNA, the CDR3 is TGTGCCAGCGGGGACAGACTCACCGGGGAGCTGTTTTTT. The chain employs TRBV7-2 and TRBJ2-2, with TRBD1 identical over 7 bases. There are 13 residues in the CDR3. The germline V gene encodes CDR1 SGHTA and CDR2 FQGNSA. The V segment lost 8 bases and the J segment 4 bases; nucleotides outside the gene matches: 4.